This T cell receptor beta chain was found in a study of T cell responses to AZD1222 COVID-19 vaccine (dated by TCRdb to about 2021). Regarding the complete study: AZD1222 recipients with second doses at about 4 weeks or about 12 weeks were pooled, because spike-specific TCR depth and breadth did not differ between schedules. Enrollment into the trials was organized by age into subgroups of 18-55, 56-69 and 70-plus years, and those subgroups contained around 150, 28 and 57 TCR-sequenced participants, respectively. A total of about 250 trial participants underwent TCR sequencing, of whom approximately 200 had received two doses of AZD1222 and some 26 had received two doses of the MenACWY control vaccine. Paper-wide results and their limitations: Vaccine-associated CD4 TCRs spanned the whole spike protein, with dominant responses in regions 160-218 and 743-854. Because no samples from the day 14 peak response were available, repertoires could be characterized only after the peak T cell response. Reportedly, almost half of the unique spike-specific TCRs recognized epitopes lying outside the regions that are mutated in the B.1.351 and B.1.1.7 variants. Conclusions about previously exposed vaccinees are limited because only a handful of AZD1222 recipients were SARS-CoV-2 seropositive at baseline. Participants were mostly white British and included more females than males, and it was suggested by the authors that clonal diversity may have been underestimated. A significant rise in spike-specific TCR breadth and depth was observed after two AZD1222 doses relative to day 0 and relative to MenACWY recipients. In the small 56-69-year group, the increase in depth fell short of significance, most likely because of low power.

The V end gives up 3 bases and the J end 3 bases, leaving 4 bases in the junction not matched to a gene. CDR1 MGHRA and CDR2 YSYEKL are derived from the germline V gene. Including cysteine and phenylalanine, the CDR3 has 14 amino acids. Only the CDR3 DNA is retained, 42 bases long and in frame from the first base. The CDR3 regions of human TCRbeta chains were subjected to immunosequencing. Turning to the authors' computational methods: TCRs in the repertoires were compared against a reference library of SARS-CoV-2-specific TCRs that had been generated with the MIRA antigen-specificity platform. Breadth meant the fraction of unique TCRs that were SARS-CoV-2-associated, whereas depth meant the fraction of total T cells that were SARS-CoV-2-associated. Each spike-specific TCR was assigned to its reactive spike region and to a CD4 or CD8 class using the MIRA data. Log10-transformed breadth and depth values were compared by one-way ANOVA with Sidak's multiple comparisons tests. As stored in TCRdb, this immuneACCESS dataset retains in-frame rearrangements with V and J assigned. A fraction of the clones does not appear; measured against another copy, unresolved V genes explain less than half of the discrepancy, and the remainder lacks a known reason. Clone size and V and J calls were adopted from that table, with D and trimming inferred from the DNA. Present in this sample are around 100,000 clones, roughly 89% of which were seen just once. The ten top clones hold 8.4% of the sample.

The time point label for this specimen denotes: baseline before first vaccination. Samples from vaccinated people were obtained from the UK trials COV001 and COV002, which included a single-blind randomized controlled phase 2/3 trial of AZD1222 (ChAdOx1 nCoV-19) in healthy adults. For TCRbeta chain sequencing, PBMC samples from trial participants were taken at day 0 and at day 28 after the second dose. A word on this clone: No antigen is known for it. Qualities for individual bases were not recorded, and no much larger clone is one base off.

The V gene is TRBV4-1 and the J gene is TRBJ1-2; TRBD1 aligns with 7 central bases. The sequenced sample was peripheral blood, obtained on day 0 of AZD1222 vaccination. This receptor was identified in an adult in good health. The DNA reads as follows: TGCGCCAGCAGCCAGGCCGGGACAGACTATGGCTACACCTTC. It encodes CASSQAGTDYGYTF.